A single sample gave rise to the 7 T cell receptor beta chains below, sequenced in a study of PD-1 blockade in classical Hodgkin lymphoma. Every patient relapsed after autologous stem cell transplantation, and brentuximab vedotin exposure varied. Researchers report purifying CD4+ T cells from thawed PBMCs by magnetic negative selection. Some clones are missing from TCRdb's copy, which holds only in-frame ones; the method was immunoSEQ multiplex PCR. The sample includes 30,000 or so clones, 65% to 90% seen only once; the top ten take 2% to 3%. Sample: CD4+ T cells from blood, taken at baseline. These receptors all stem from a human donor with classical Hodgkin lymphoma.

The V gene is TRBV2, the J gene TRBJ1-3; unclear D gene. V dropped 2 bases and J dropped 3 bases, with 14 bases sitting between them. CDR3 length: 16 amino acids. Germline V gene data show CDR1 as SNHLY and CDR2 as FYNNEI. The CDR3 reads CASSESPGLNGNTIYF. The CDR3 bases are TGTGCCAGCAGTGAATCCCCCGGACTGAATGGAAACACCATATATTTT.

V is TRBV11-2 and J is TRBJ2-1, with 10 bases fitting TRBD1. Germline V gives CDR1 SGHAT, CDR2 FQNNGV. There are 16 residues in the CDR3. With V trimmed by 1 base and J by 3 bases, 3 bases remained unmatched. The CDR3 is CASSLAGTGVYNEQFF. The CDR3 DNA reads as TGTGCCAGCAGCTTAGCCGGGACAGGGGTCTACAATGAGCAGTTCTTC.

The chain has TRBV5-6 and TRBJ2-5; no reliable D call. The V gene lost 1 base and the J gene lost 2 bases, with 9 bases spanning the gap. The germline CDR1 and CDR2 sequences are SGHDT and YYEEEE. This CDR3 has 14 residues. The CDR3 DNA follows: TGTGCCAGCAGCTTGCCGTCAGCACAAGAGACCCAGTACTTC. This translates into CASSLPSAQETQYF.

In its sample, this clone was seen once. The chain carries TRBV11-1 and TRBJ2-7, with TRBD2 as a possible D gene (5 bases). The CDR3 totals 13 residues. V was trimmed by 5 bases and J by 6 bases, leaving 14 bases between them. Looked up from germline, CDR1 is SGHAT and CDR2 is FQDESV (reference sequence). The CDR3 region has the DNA TGTGCCAGCAGCCCTAGCTTTTTAGCCGAGCAGTACTTC. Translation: CASSPSFLAEQYF.

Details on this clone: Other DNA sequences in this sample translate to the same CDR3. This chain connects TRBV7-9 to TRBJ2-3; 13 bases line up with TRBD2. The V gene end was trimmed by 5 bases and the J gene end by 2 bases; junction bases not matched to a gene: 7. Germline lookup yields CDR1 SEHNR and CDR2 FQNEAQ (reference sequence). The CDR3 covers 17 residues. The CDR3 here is CASSISGTSGVTDTQYF. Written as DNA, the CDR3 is TGTGCCAGCAGCATTAGTGGGACTAGCGGGGTCACAGATACGCAGTATTTT.

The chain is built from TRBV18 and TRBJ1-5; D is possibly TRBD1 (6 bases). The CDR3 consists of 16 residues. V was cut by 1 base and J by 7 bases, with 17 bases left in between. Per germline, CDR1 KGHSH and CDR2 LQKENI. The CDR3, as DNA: TGTGCCAGCTCACCACAGGGGGGGATAGGGGGGCAGCCCCAGCATTTT. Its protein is CASSPQGGIGGQPQHF.

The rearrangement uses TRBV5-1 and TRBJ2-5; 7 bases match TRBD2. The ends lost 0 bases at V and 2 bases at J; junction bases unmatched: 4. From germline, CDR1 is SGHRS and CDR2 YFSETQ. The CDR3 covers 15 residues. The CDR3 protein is CASSLAPSGQETQYF. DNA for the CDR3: TGCGCCAGCAGCTTGGCGCCTAGCGGACAAGAGACCCAGTACTTC.